This T cell receptor (beta chain) was sequenced for a study of cytotoxic CD8 clonotypes in ibrutinib-treated CLL. Across the study: Mean per-sample yields comprised about 250,000 productive templates and tens of thousands of productive rearrangements. Study-level results: Public clonotypes were uncommon and contracted or stayed stable on treatment. Clonality went up at the time of ibrutinib response, stayed stable in sustained remission, and later dropped back toward its baseline level at progression.

As to this clone: The antigen remains unidentified.

Data came from immunoSEQ multiplex PCR; TCRdb stores just in-frame clones and leaves some out. The data show about 300,000 clones, 60% to 80% seen once. The CDR3 spans 14 residues. V dropped 4 bases and J dropped 1 base, with 9 bases sitting between them. From germline, CDR1 is LNHNV and CDR2 YYDKDF (reference sequence). TCR beta libraries used around 2 micrograms of DNA from cryopreserved PBMCs. The sequence came from a human donor with chronic lymphocytic leukemia. This chain joins TRBV15 and TRBJ2-3, with D possibly being TRBD1 (6 bases). The source was PBMCs, collected after 36 months of ibrutinib treatment. The CDR3 reads CATSTRTGTDTQYF. The CDR3 DNA reads TGTGCCACCAGCACAAGGACAGGCACAGATACGCAGTATTTT. Complete variable domain (other parts from reference TRBV15 and TRBJ2-3): DAMVIQNPRYQVTQFGKPVTLSCSQTLNHNVMYWYQQKSSQAPKLLFHYYDKDFNNEADTPDNFQSRRPNTSFCFLDIRSPGLGDTAMYLCATSTRTGTDTQYFGPGTRLTVL.